The next 27 T cell receptor beta chains were all read from a single sample in a study of T cell repertoires in ileal Crohn's disease. Sequenced by immunoSEQ multiplex PCR; TCRdb stores in-frame clones only, minus some. Of approximately 8,200 clones listed, roughly 96% are singletons. Sequencing input: ileal tissue. These receptor sequences come from an adult with Crohn's disease.

This clone was found once. In nucleotides, the CDR3 is TGTGCCAGCAGCCCCACTCGGGGGGGCCCGACAGATACGCAGTATTTT. Translation gives CASSPTRGGPTDTQYF. The chain carries TRBV7-2 and TRBJ2-3; TRBD2 matches at 8 bases. This CDR3 has 16 amino acids. The V segment lost 5 bases and the J segment 3 bases; nucleotides outside the gene matches: 10. CDR1 is SGHTA, CDR2 FQGNSA, per germline. Full variable domain (outside the CDR3, taken from reference TRBV7-2 and TRBJ2-3): GAGVSQSPSNKVTEKGKDVELRCDPISGHTALYWYRQSLGQGLEFLIYFQGNSAPDKSGLPSDRFSAERTGGSVSTLTIQRTQQEDSAVYLCASSPTRGGPTDTQYFGPGTRLTVL.

The chain has TRBV4-2 and TRBJ1-1, with D perhaps matching TRBD1 (6 bases). The CDR3 is made up of 16 amino acids. The germline gives CDR1 LGHNA, CDR2 YNFKEQ. Between the trimmed V and J ends, which lost 1 base and 4 bases, there was a span of 16 bases. The CDR3, as DNA: TGTGCCAGCAGCCAAGCGCGTTTTGGGGGCGCCACTGAAGCTTTCTTT. Translating it yields CASSQARFGGATEAFF.

The chain uses TRBV6-6 and TRBJ1-2; maybe TRBD1 (6 bases). CDR1 and CDR2 (germline): MNHNY, SVGAGI (reference sequence). V dropped 2 bases and J dropped 4 bases, with 8 bases sitting between them. CDR3 length: 13 amino acids. The CDR3 DNA reads as TGTGCCAGCAGTTACCCCAGGGGCTATGGCTACACCTTC. The encoded protein is CASSYPRGYGYTF.

The chain combines TRBV10-3 with TRBJ2-2; D is possibly TRBD1 (5 bases). Germline loops: CDR1 ENHRY, CDR2 SYGVKD. This CDR3 is 13 amino acids long. With 3 bases removed from V and 8 bases from J, the gap between germline ends came to 10 bases. The CDR3, as DNA: TGTGCCATCAGTGACATCAAGGGGGGGGAGCTGTTTTTT. Encoded protein: CAISDIKGGELFF.

V and J are TRBV7-3 and TRBJ2-1; 8 nucleotides line up with TRBD2. V lost 2 bases to trimming and J lost 5 bases; unmatched junction nucleotides: 2. The CDR3 has 14 amino acids. Looked up from germline, CDR1 is SGHTA and CDR2 is FQGTGA. CDR3 nucleotide sequence: TGTGCCAGCAGCTTAGCGGGAGGACACAATGAGCAGTTCTTC. Encoded protein: CASSLAGGHNEQFF.

The rearrangement links TRBV5-6 to TRBJ1-5; no clear D gene. From germline, CDR1 is SGHDT and CDR2 YYEEEE. The CDR3 totals 15 residues. Trimming took off 0 bases at V and 2 bases at J, with 9 bases between the two ends. CDR3 nucleotide sequence: TGTGCCAGCAGCTTGGCCGGGTGGGGCAATCAGCCCCAGCATTTT. Encoded protein: CASSLAGWGNQPQHF.

The chain recombines TRBV6-1 with TRBJ1-1, with D possibly matching TRBD1 (5 bases). The CDR3 has 13 amino acids. Germline V gene data show CDR1 as MNHNS and CDR2 as SASEGT. Trimming removed 5 bases from V and 1 base from J, with 8 bases in between. CDR3 amino acids: CASSKQENTEAFF. The CDR3 coding sequence is TGTGCCAGCAGTAAACAGGAGAACACTGAAGCTTTCTTT.

The DNA of the CDR3 is TGTGCCAGCAGTTACTCCAGGATATCTGGAAACACCATATATTTT. This sequence encodes CASSYSRISGNTIYF. This chain links TRBV6-5 with TRBJ1-3, with D unresolved. The germline V gene has CDR1 MNHEY and CDR2 SVGAGI. The CDR3 runs 15 residues. Trimming shortened V by 0 bases and J by 1 base, and 7 bases separated the two germline ends.

This clone was seen only once. J is TRBJ1-2 and V is TRBV2; D is ambiguous. Per the germline V gene, CDR1 is SNHLY and CDR2 is FYNNEI. Trimming pared 4 bases from V and 6 bases from J, leaving 9 bases between. The CDR3 is made up of 12 amino acids. The CDR3 DNA reads as TGTGCCAGCAGTGTGCGGCAGAATGGCTACACCTTC. It codes for CASSVRQNGYTF.

A single count supports this clone. The rearrangement links TRBV19 to TRBJ1-1; D is uncertain. The V and J ends lost 2 bases and 1 base respectively, with 5 bases between them. This CDR3 is built from 13 residues. CDR1 and CDR2 (germline): LNHDA, SQIVND (reference sequence). DNA of the CDR3: TGTGCCAGTAGTATATCCTGGAACACTGAAGCTTTCTTT. Its protein product is CASSISWNTEAFF. The variable domain in full, with the rest retrieved from reference TRBV19 and TRBJ1-1, is DGGITQSPKYLFRKEGQNVTLSCEQNLNHDAMYWYRQDPGQGLRLIYYSQIVNDFQKGDIAEGYSVSREKKESFPLTVTSAQKNPTAFYLCASSISWNTEAFFGQGTRLTVV.

This clone was seen just once. The chain recombines TRBV5-1 with TRBJ2-3; TRBD1 matches 7 bases. The CDR3 contains 15 residues. V shed 4 bases and J 2 bases; nucleotides not matched to a gene: 7. Looked up from germline, CDR1 is SGHRS and CDR2 is YFSETQ. Here the CDR3 reads CASSPRQGNTDTQYF. In nucleotides, the CDR3 is TGCGCCAGCAGCCCCCGACAGGGAAACACAGATACGCAGTATTTT.

J is TRBJ1-5 and V is TRBV9, with D possibly TRBD1 on 6 matching bases. V was trimmed by 3 bases and J by 2 bases, leaving 12 bases between them. Looked up from germline, CDR1 is SGDLS and CDR2 is YYNGEE. This CDR3 spans 15 amino acids. The CDR3: CASSARPGGNQPQHF. CDR3 DNA: TGTGCCAGCAGCGCGCGGCCAGGGGGCAATCAGCCCCAGCATTTT.

This clone was seen only once. The CDR3 sequence: CASSLLGGDEKLFF. The CDR3 coding sequence is TGTGCCAGCAGCTTGTTAGGGGGAGATGAAAAACTGTTTTTT. J is TRBJ1-4 and V is TRBV5-4, with D possibly being TRBD1 (6 bases). This CDR3 is built from 14 residues. Trimming cost V 1 base and J 6 bases, with 10 bases left between them. Germline CDR1 and CDR2: SGHNT and YYREEE (reference sequence).

The V gene is TRBV6-5, the J gene TRBJ2-5, with 8 bases matching TRBD1. CDR3 length: 15 amino acids. Germline V gene sequence: CDR1 MNHEY, CDR2 SVGAGI. V shed 5 bases and J 5 bases; nucleotides not matched to a gene: 10. This chain's CDR3 is CASSRTGLGMETQYF. CDR3 DNA sequence: TGTGCCAGCAGTCGGACAGGGCTGGGGATGGAGACCCAGTACTTC.

The J gene is TRBJ2-3, the V gene TRBV4-2; the D gene is possibly TRBD2 (7 bases). V was clipped by 0 bases and J by 8 bases, with 15 bases between them. The CDR3 consists of 15 residues. The germline V gene has CDR1 LGHNA and CDR2 YNFKEQ. The CDR3 DNA reads TGTGCCAGCAGCCAAGAAGTGGGGGGGCTCGGTACGCAGTATTTT. This sequence encodes CASSQEVGGLGTQYF.

V gene TRBV2 combines with J gene TRBJ1-5, with 7 bases that match TRBD1. V shed 6 bases and J 7 bases; nucleotides not matched to a gene: 9. The germline V gene encodes CDR1 SNHLY and CDR2 FYNNEI. The CDR3 is 14 amino acids. CDR3 DNA sequence: TGTGCCAGCAGCTATAGACAGGGAGGCCAGCCCCAGCATTTT. Translated, it gives CASSYRQGGQPQHF.

The count of this clone is one. The genes are TRBV28 and TRBJ1-5; D gene uncertain. The germline gives CDR1 MDHEN, CDR2 SYDVKM. Trimming removed 6 bases at V and 4 bases at J, with 7 bases between. The CDR3 covers 12 residues. The CDR3 region is CASSDQNQPQHF. DNA of the CDR3: TGTGCCAGCAGCGATCAGAATCAGCCCCAGCATTTT.

The chain couples TRBV21-1 to TRBJ2-2; TRBD1, the table's D call, lacks a check against the DNA. TRBV21-1 is a pseudogene. The CDR3 runs 14 residues. CDR3 sequence reads: CASSTGQPFGELFF. CDR3 sequence (DNA): TGTGCCAGCAGCACGGGACAGCCCTTCGGGGAGCTGTTTTTT.

The rearrangement links TRBV11-3 to TRBJ1-5; 10 positions match TRBD1. V lost 7 bases and J lost 1; bases outside the gene matches: 10. Germline-derived CDR1 and CDR2 are SGHNT and YENEEA. This CDR3 region has 17 residues. For the CDR3, the DNA is TGTGCCAGCAATCAAGACAGGGGGCAAAGGAGCAATCAGCCCCAGCATTTT. Its protein is CASNQDRGQRSNQPQHF. Complete variable domain (other parts from reference TRBV11-3 and TRBJ1-5): EAGVVQSPRYKIIEKKQPVAFWCNPISGHNTLYWYLQNLGQGPELLIRYENEEAVDDSQLPKDRFSAERLKGVDSTLKIQPAELGDSAVYLCASNQDRGQRSNQPQHFGDGTRLSIL.

This clone was counted a single time. This chain uses TRBV10-3 with TRBJ1-1; TRBD1 agrees at 7 bases. Per the germline V gene, CDR1 is ENHRY and CDR2 is SYGVKD. J was trimmed by 0 bases and V by 0 bases; bases with no gene match: 10. The CDR3 contains 18 residues. The CDR3 here is CAISESGQGVGLNTEAFF. DNA of the CDR3: TGTGCCATCAGTGAGTCGGGGCAGGGGGTGGGCTTGAACACTGAAGCTTTCTTT.

The V and J genes are TRBV21-1 and TRBJ1-4. TRBV21-1 is classified as a pseudogene. This CDR3 contains 11 residues. CDR3 DNA: TGTGTTGGTGCGGAGAATGAAAAACTGTTTTTT. Protein: CVGAENEKLFF.

This chain links TRBV7-2 with TRBJ1-2; weak D call: TRBD1 (5 bases). This CDR3 spans 14 amino acids. V dropped 2 bases and J dropped 3 bases, with 10 bases sitting between them. CDR1 and CDR2 from the germline V gene are SGHTA and FQGNSA. The CDR3: CASSLQGSYYGYTF. CDR3 nucleotide sequence: TGTGCCAGCAGCTTACAGGGATCCTACTATGGCTACACCTTC.

The V call is TRBV27, the J call TRBJ2-7; TRBD2 is a possible D gene (6 bases). V dropped 5 bases and J dropped 5 bases, with 22 bases sitting between them. Germline V CDR1 and CDR2: MNHEY, SMNVEV (reference sequence). The CDR3 length is 16 residues. The CDR3 DNA follows: TGTGCCAGCAGTCCAACCCCCGGGGGAATCTACGACGAGCAGTACTTC. Protein: CASSPTPGGIYDEQYF.

This clone occurred a few times. This CDR3 reads CSANRVTEAFF. The CDR3 DNA reads as TGCAGTGCTAACAGGGTGACTGAAGCTTTCTTT. This sequence joins TRBV20-1 and TRBJ1-1, with D maybe TRBD1 (6 bases). This CDR3 is 11 amino acids long. Trimming stripped 4 bases from V and 5 bases from J, with 8 bases between. The germline gives CDR1 DFQATT, CDR2 SNEGSKA (reference sequence).

The chain carries TRBV7-3 and TRBJ2-1, with 8 bases lining up with TRBD1. Germline assignment: CDR1 SGHTA and CDR2 FQGTGA. The V segment lost 2 bases and the J segment 6 bases; nucleotides outside the gene matches: 18. This CDR3 spans 19 amino acids. In DNA, the CDR3 is TGTGCCAGCAGCTTATCCCACACCCAGGGGGCAAGAAGGTTCAATGAGCAGTTCTTC. Protein sequence: CASSLSHTQGARRFNEQFF. Using reference TRBV7-3 and TRBJ2-1 for the parts outside the CDR3, the full variable domain is GAGVSQTPSNKVTEKGKYVELRCDPISGHTALYWYRQSLGQGPEFLIYFQGTGAADDSGLPNDRFFAVRPEGSVSTLKIQRTERGDSAVYLCASSLSHTQGARRFNEQFFGPGTRLTVL.

The V gene is TRBV5-4, the J gene TRBJ1-6, with D possibly TRBD1 on 6 matching bases. V lost 5 bases to trimming and J lost 8 bases, with 11 bases between them. Germline CDR1 and CDR2: SGHNT and YYREEE (reference sequence). The CDR3 consists of 13 residues. The CDR3, as DNA: TGTGCCAGCAGTCCGAAGGGGGATTCACCCCTCCACTTT. It yields the protein CASSPKGDSPLHF.

This chain joins TRBV7-2 and TRBJ2-7; 7 bases fit TRBD2. Trimming cost V 1 base and J 7 bases; bases outside gene matches: 7. This CDR3 is 14 amino acids long. CDR1 and CDR2 (germline): SGHTA, FQGNSA. The CDR3 DNA sequence: TGTGCCAGCAGCTTAGGCGGCGGGGGAACAGAGCAGTACGTC. Translating gives CASSLGGGGTEQYV.